This T cell receptor (beta chain) was captured in a study of blood T cells in healthy people across ages (dated by TCRdb to between 2015 and 2017). For context, the study as a whole: In model experiments, template switching captured about one uniquely barcoded TCR beta cDNA molecule for every two T cells. Using deep sequencing normalized with unique cDNA molecular identifiers, the study measured how TCR beta repertoire diversity changes with age. Four age groups were formed from the donors: young (average about 16 years), middle-aged (roughly 38), aged (62) and long-lived (around 80). To avoid experimental bias, donors of different ages were distributed randomly across sequencing lanes. Two additional independent replicas of 1 million unique cDNA reads from the same blood draw were analyzed for two donors (one aged 18 to 29 and one aged 80 or older).

The library came from 5' RACE. TCRdb names Illumina HiSeq 2500 as the instrument used. A second about 6 to 11 cycle PCR used a sample-barcoded 5' primer and a J-beta primer mix. A template-switch 5' adaptor carrying 12 random nucleotides introduced a unique molecular identifier onto each TCR beta cDNA molecule. Each sample yielded at least 2.5 million CDR3-containing paired-end reads. First-strand cDNA was synthesized from all RNA with the Mint cDNA synthesis kit, primed by a TRBC-specific oligonucleotide. Following uracil-DNA glycosylase treatment, all cDNA underwent a first 18-cycle PCR with the universal primers M1SS and BC2_uni_R. In the source study's methods: For normalization, 1 million high-quality reads were randomly selected from each sample, with every read carrying a distinct molecular identifier. Reads sharing molecular identifiers were discarded rather than binned into consensus sequences. MiTCR, run with a Q25 quality threshold and the strictest error-elimination algorithm, handled CDR3 identification, clonotype clustering and error correction. A nonparametric unseen species model with Euler transformation was used to estimate a lower bound on total TCR beta diversity. The public reads were reanalyzed by TCRdb: fastp trimming at Q25, MiXCR alignment, in-frame beta chains only. Each record represents a unique CDR3 protein, reported with the most common genes and DNA among its rows. Here the V and J calls rest on TCRdb's processing, not on the authors' analysis. Across this sample there are 950,000 to 1,200,000 distinct CDR3 sequences, with roughly two fifths seen only once. The ten largest clones take up around 13% of the sample.

About this clonotype itself: Its antigen remains unidentified. Base qualities are not provided; no much larger clone lies one nucleotide away.

Points the paper makes about the study in general: Because profiling used bulk unsorted PBMCs, naive and antigen-experienced compartments could not be compared conclusively. Observed TCR beta diversity per million T cells fell roughly linearly with age, and a significant reduction was already apparent by age around 40. There was a strong correlation between observed TCR beta diversity and the percentage of naive T cells measured by flow cytometry. Compared with the aged group, more naive CD4+ T cells, fewer expanded clones and increased TCR diversity were shown by the long-lived group, suggesting age selection. Estimates of total diversity based on one million sequenced T cells were considered lower bounds and underestimates. The CMV infection status of donors was not known, potentially confounding age-related changes in expanded clonotypes.

Between the V and J ends, shortened by 6 bases and 5 bases respectively, the junction contains 10 bases. Counted from cysteine to phenylalanine, this CDR3 has 12 amino acids. Of the read, only the CDR3 DNA is kept; its 36 bases are in frame from base 1. CDR1 and CDR2 (MNHEY, SMNVEV) derive from the germline V gene (reference sequence). Systemically healthy Caucasian individuals from Russia, 39 in total and aged about 6 to 100 years, were included as donors. Each donor gave around 9 milliliters of peripheral blood, collected into EDTA-treated Vacutainer tubes. Ficoll-Paque density-gradient centrifugation was used to isolate PBMCs, with at least 6 million per sample. Trizol reagent was used to extract total RNA from the PBMCs, yielding at least 5 micrograms per sample. The percentages of naive CD45RAhigh/CD27high T cells were determined by flow cytometry on a PBMC aliquot from every donor.

The sample taken for sequencing was blood. The sequence was obtained from a man between 18 and 29 years old in good health. The chain is encoded by TRBV27 joined to TRBJ1-2; the D gene lacks a confident call. For the CDR3, the sequence is CASRGGLYGYTF. Here is the DNA: TGTGCCAGCAGGGGAGGGCTGTATGGCTACACCTTC.